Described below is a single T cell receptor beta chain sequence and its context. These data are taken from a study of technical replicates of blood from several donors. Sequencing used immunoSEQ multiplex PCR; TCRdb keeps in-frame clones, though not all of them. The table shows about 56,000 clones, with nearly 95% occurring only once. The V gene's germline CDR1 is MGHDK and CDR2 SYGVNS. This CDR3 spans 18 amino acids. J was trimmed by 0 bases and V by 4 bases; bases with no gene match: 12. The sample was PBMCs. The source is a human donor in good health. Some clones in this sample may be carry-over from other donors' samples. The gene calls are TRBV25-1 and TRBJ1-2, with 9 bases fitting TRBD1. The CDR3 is CASSGLRTGAASNYGYTF. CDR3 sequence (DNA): TGTGCCAGCAGTGGGTTGAGGACAGGGGCCGCGTCTAACTATGGCTACACCTTC.